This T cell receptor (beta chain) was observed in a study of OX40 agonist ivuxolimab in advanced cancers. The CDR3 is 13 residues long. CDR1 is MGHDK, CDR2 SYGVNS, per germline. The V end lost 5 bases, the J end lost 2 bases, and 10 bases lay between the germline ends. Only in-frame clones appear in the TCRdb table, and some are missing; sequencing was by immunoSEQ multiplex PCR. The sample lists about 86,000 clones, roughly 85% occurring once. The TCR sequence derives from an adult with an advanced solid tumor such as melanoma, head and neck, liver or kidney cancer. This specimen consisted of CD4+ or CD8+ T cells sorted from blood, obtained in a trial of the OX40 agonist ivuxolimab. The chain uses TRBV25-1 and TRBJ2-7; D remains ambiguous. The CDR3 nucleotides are TGTGCCAGCAGTTTTGCAGGAGCCTACGAGCAGTACTTC. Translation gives CASSFAGAYEQYF.